What follows is one T cell receptor (beta chain) and its context. As yet, its antigen is unknown. Profiling relied on immunoSEQ multiplex PCR, and the TCRdb table lists in-frame clones only, not all of them. The sample includes 30,000 or so clones, roughly 84% of them seen just once. This sample was included in a study of OX40 agonist ivuxolimab in advanced cancers. General study results and limits: Some patients who did not respond also had low normalized T-cell clonal expansion.

With autoimmune disease history or systemic immunosuppression, patients were excluded. Blood got drawn at baseline, again on cycle 4 day 1, and then on cycle 7 day 1. This clonotype originated in an adult with an advanced solid tumor such as melanoma, head and neck, liver or kidney cancer. Sequencing used CD4+ or CD8+ T cells sorted from blood, obtained in a trial of the OX40 agonist ivuxolimab.

CDR3 bases: TGTGCCAGCAGCACTTACCGGGGAGTCTCCTACGAGCAGTACTTC. Translated: CASSTYRGVSYEQYF. The chain uses TRBV7-8 and TRBJ2-7; possibly TRBD2 for D (5 bases). The CDR3 extends over 15 amino acids. Looked up from germline, CDR1 is SGHVS and CDR2 is FQNEAQ. Trimming left V 5 bases short and J 0 bases short, with 14 bases between.